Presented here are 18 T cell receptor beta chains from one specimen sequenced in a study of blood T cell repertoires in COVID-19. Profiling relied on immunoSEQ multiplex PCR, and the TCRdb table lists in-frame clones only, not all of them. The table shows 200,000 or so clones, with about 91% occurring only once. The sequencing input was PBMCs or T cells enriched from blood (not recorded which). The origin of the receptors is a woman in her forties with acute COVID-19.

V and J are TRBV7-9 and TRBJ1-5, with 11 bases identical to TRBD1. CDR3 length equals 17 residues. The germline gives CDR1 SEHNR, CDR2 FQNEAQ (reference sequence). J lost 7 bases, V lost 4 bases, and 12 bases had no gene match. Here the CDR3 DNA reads TGTGCCAGCAGCTCCGGGACAGGGGGACCGGGGGGACAGCCCCAGCATTTT. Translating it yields CASSSGTGGPGGQPQHF.

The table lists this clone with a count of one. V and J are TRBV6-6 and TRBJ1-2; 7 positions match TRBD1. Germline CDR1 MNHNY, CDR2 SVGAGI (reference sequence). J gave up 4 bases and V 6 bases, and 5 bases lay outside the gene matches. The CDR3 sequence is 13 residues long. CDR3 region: CASSPGQIYGYTF. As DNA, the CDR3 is TGTGCCAGCAGCCCGGGACAGATCTATGGCTACACCTTC.

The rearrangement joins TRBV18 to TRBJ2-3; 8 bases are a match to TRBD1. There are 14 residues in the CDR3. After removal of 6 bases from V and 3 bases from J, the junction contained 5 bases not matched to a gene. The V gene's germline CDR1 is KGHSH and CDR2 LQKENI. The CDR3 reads CASSPDRVTDTQYF. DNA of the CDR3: TGTGCCAGCTCCCCGGACAGGGTGACAGATACGCAGTATTTT.

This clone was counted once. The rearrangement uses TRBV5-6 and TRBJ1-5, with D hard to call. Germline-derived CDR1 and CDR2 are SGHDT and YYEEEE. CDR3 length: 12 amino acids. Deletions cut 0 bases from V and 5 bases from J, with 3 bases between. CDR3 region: CASSLGDQPQHF. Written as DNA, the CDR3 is TGTGCCAGCAGCTTGGGAGATCAGCCCCAGCATTTT.

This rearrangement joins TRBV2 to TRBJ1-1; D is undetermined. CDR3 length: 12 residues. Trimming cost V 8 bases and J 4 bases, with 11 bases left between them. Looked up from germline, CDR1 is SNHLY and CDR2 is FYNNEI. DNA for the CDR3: TGTGCCAGCTCGTCTCCTTTCACTGAAGCTTTCTTT. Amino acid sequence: CASSSPFTEAFF.

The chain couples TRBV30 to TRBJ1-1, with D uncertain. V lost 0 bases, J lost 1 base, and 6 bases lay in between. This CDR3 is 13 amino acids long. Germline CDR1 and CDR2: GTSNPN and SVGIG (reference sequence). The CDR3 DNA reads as TGTGCCTGGAGTGTACTCCAGAACACTGAAGCTTTCTTT. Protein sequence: CAWSVLQNTEAFF. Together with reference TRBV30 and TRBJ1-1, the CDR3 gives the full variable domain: SQTIHQWPATLVQPVGSPLSLECTVEGTSNPNLYWYRQAAGRGLQLLFYSVGIGQISSEVPQNLSASRPQDRQFILSSKKLLLSDSGFYLCAWSVLQNTEAFFGQGTRLTVV.

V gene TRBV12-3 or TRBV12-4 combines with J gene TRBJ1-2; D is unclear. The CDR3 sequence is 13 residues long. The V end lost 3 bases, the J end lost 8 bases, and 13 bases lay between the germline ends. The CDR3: CASSFSGGGGYTF. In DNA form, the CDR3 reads TGTGCCAGCAGTTTTTCGGGAGGAGGCGGCTACACCTTC.

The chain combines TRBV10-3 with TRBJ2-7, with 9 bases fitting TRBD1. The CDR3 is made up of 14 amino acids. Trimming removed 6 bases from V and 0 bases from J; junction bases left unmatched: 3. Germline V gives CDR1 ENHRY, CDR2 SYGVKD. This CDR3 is CAIRRDRASYEQYV. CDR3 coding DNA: TGTGCCATCAGACGGGACAGGGCCTCCTACGAGCAGTACGTC.

DNA of the CDR3: TGTGCCAGCAGCTTACGGGACAGAGCCTATGGCTACACCTTC. Protein product: CASSLRDRAYGYTF. The chain carries TRBV7-2 and TRBJ1-2, with 7 positions matching TRBD1. With 2 bases clipped from V and 4 bases from J, the junction kept 4 bases outside the gene matches. Germline CDR1 SGHTA, CDR2 FQGNSA. The CDR3 consists of 14 residues.

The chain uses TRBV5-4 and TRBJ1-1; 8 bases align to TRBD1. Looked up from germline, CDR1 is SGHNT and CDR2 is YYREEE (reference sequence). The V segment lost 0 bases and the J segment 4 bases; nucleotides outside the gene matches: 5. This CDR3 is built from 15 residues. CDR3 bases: TGTGCCAGCAGCTTGGGGACAGGGAGAGGCACTGAAGCTTTCTTT. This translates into CASSLGTGRGTEAFF.

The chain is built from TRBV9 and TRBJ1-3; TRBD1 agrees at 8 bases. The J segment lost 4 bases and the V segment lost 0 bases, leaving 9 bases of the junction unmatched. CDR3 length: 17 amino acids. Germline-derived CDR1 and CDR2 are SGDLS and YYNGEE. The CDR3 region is CASSVGGQGAFGNTIYF. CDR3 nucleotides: TGTGCCAGCAGCGTAGGAGGTCAGGGGGCGTTCGGAAACACCATATATTTT. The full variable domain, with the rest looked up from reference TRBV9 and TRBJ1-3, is DSGVTQTPKHLITATGQRVTLRCSPRSGDLSVYWYQQSLDQGLQFLIQYYNGEERAKGNILERFSAQQFPDLHSELNLSSLELGDSALYFCASSVGGQGAFGNTIYFGEGSWLTVV.

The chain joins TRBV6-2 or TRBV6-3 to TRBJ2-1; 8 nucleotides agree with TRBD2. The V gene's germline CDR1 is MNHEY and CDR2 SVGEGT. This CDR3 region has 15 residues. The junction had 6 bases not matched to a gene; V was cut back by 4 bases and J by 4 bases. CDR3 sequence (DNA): TGTGCCAGCAGTTCGCTCGGGGGGGTTTACAATGAGCAGTTCTTC. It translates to CASSSLGGVYNEQFF.

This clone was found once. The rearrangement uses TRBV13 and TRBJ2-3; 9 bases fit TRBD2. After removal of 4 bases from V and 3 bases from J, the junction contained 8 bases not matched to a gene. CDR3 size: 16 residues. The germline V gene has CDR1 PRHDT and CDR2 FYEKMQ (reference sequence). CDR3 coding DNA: TGTGCCAGCAGCTGGCGCGGGAGGGCGGGAACAGATACGCAGTATTTT. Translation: CASSWRGRAGTDTQYF.

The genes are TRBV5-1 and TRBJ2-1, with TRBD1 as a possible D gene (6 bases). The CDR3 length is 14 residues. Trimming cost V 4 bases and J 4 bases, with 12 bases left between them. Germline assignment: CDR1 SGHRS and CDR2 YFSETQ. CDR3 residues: CASSPSQGYNEQFF. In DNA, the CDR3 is TGCGCCAGCAGCCCTTCACAGGGTTACAATGAGCAGTTCTTC.

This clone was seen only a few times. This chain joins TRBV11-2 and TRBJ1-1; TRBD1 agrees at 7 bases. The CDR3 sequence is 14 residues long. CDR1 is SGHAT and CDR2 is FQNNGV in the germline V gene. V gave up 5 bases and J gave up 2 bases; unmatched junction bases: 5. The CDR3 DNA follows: TGTGCCAGCAGCCTAACAGGGGCCAACACTGAAGCTTTCTTT. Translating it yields CASSLTGANTEAFF. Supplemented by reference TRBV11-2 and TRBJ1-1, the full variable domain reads EAGVAQSPRYKIIEKRQSVAFWCNPISGHATLYWYQQILGQGPKLLIQFQNNGVVDDSQLPKDRFSAERLKGVDSTLKIQPAKLEDSAVYLCASSLTGANTEAFFGQGTRLTVV.

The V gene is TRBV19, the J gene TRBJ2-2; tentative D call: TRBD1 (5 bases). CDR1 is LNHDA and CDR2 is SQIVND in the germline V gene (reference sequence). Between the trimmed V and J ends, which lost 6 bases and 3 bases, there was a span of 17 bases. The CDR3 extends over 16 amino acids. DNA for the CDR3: TGTGCCAGTAGCGGATCCCCGGACACTTACACCGGGGAGCTGTTTTTT. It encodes CASSGSPDTYTGELFF.

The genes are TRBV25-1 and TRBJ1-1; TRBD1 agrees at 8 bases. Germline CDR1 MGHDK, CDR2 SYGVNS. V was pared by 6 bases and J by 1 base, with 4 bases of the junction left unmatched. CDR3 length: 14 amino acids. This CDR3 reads CASRWGQANTEAFF. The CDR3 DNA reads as TGTGCCAGCAGATGGGGACAGGCGAACACTGAAGCTTTCTTT.

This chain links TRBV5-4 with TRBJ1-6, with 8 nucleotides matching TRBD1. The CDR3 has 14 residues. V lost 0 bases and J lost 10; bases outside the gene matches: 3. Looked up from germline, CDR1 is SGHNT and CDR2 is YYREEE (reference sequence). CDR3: CASSLDRGASPLHF. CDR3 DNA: TGTGCCAGCAGCTTGGACAGGGGGGCCTCACCCCTCCACTTT.